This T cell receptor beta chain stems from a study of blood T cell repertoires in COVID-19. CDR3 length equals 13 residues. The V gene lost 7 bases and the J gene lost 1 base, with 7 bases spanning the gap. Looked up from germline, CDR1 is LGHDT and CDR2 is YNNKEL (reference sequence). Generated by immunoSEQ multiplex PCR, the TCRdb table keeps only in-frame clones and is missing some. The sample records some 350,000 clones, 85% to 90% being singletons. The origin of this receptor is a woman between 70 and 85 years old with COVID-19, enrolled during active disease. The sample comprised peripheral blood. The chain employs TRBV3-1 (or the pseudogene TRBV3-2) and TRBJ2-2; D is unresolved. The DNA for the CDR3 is TGTGCCAGCAACGGTTTGAACACCGGGGAGCTGTTTTTT. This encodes CASNGLNTGELFF.